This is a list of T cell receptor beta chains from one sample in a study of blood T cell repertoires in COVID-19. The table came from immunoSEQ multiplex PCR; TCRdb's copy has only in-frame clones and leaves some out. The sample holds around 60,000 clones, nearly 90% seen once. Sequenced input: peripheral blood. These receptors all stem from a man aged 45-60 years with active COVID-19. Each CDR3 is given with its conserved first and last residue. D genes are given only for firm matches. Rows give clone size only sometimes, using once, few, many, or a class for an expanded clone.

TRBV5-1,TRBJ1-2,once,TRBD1,TGCGCCAGCAGCTCGGGGACTACAGGGGGCACGGATGGCTACACCTTC,CASSSGTTGGTDGYTF
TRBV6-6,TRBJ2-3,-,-,TGTGCCAGCAGTTACTCCTACACGCAGTATTTT,CASSYSYTQYF
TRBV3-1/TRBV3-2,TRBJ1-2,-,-,TGTGCCAGCAGCCAAGCATCGATGAGGGATAGGTATGGCTACACCTTC,CASSQASMRDRYGYTF
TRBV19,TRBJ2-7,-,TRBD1,TGTGCCAGTAGTATCGGGACAGGGCCTGAGCAGTACTTC,CASSIGTGPEQYF
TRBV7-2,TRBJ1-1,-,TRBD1,TGTGCCAGCAGCCGGGACAGGGGATATTCGACTGAAGCTTTCTTT,CASSRDRGYSTEAFF
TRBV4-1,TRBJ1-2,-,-,TGCGCCAGCAGCCAAGCCCCCCGGGTTTTCGGTGGCTACACCTTC,CASSQAPRVFGGYTF
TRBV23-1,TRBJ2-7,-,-,TGCGCCAGCAGTCCTGGGACAAAGGACAGCTACGAGCAGTACTTC,CASSPGTKDSYEQYF
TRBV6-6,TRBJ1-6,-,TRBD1,TGTGCCAGCAGCCCCGACAGGGGAGGTTCACCCCTCCACTTT,CASSPDRGGSPLHF
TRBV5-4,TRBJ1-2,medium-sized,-,TGTGCCAGCAGCTTGTATTGGGGGGAGCCGATTTATGGCTACACCTTC,CASSLYWGEPIYGYTF
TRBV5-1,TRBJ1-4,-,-,TGCGCCAGCAGCTATACAGGTTCCAGCTCCCTTAATGAAAAACTGTTTTTT,CASSYTGSSSLNEKLFF
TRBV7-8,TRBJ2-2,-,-,TGTGCCAGCAGCTCTCCAGGGGCTCTGGGCACCGGGGAGCTGTTTTTT,CASSSPGALGTGELFF
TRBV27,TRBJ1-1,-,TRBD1,TGTGCCAGCAGTTCGGGACAGCTAAGAAGTCCTGAAGCTTTCTTT,CASSSGQLRSPEAFF
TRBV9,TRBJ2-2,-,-,TGTGCCAGCAAATTCAGGGGAGACGGGGAGCTGTTTTTT,CASKFRGDGELFF
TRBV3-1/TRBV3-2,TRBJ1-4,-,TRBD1,TGTGCCAGCAGCCACCGACAGGGGAGGGAAAAACTGTTTTTT,CASSHRQGREKLFF
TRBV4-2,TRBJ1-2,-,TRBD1,TGTGCCAGCAGCCAGGGGGGGACAGGCTCTAACTATGGCTACACCTTC,CASSQGGTGSNYGYTF
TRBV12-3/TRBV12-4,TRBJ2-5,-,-,TGTGCCAGCAGAGAAGGACAGCTGGGGACCCAGTACTTC,CASREGQLGTQYF
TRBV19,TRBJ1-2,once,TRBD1,TGTGCCACGGGACAGGGGTCGAGGGGCTATGGCTACACCTTC,CATGQGSRGYGYTF
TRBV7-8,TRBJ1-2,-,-,TGTGCCAGCAGCTTAACAGACTATGGCTACACCTTC,CASSLTDYGYTF
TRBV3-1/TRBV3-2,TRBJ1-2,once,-,TGTGCCAGCAGCCAAGATAGGCAGGGTTTCGCCTATGGCTACACCTTC,CASSQDRQGFAYGYTF
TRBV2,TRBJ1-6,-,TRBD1,TGTGCCACCTCGACAGGGTCTGAGAGTTCACCCCTCCACTTT,CATSTGSESSPLHF
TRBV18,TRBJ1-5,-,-,TGTGCCAGCTCAGCCAGCGATAGCAATCAGCCCCAGCATTTT,CASSASDSNQPQHF
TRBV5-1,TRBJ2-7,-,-,TGCGCCAGCAGCTCGCTCAGGGTTAACGAGCAGTACTTC,CASSSLRVNEQYF
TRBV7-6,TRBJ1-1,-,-,TGTGCCAGCAGCTTAGTTACAGGGTTGAACACTGAAGCTTTCTTT,CASSLVTGLNTEAFF